This is a list of T cell receptor beta chains from one sample in a study of blood T cell repertoires in COVID-19. The table came from immunoSEQ multiplex PCR; TCRdb's copy has only in-frame clones and leaves some out. The table includes some 80,000 clones, about 90% detected once. Sequenced: peripheral blood. The receptors shown here come from a human donor in a cohort sampled during active COVID-19. CDR3s include the opening cysteine and the closing phenylalanine or tryptophan. Each record gives: CDR3 protein, V gene.

CDR3 protein: CASSSVAGSGEQYF
V gene: TRBV27

CDR3 protein: CASSERRDTNQPQHF
V gene: TRBV10-2

CDR3 protein: CASGPGAPKNIQYF
V gene: TRBV28

CDR3 protein: CASSPRAGDSNQPQHF
V gene: TRBV6-6

CDR3 protein: CASSQGLAGGTDTQYF
V gene: TRBV3-1/TRBV3-2

CDR3 protein: CASSFRGKLFF
V gene: TRBV28

CDR3 protein: CASSLAGANRQFF
V gene: TRBV6-5

CDR3 protein: CASSRHSGGSTDTQYF
V gene: TRBV18

CDR3 protein: CASSPPVNTGELFF
V gene: TRBV9

CDR3 protein: CASSQESAAGTGELFF
V gene: TRBV4-2

CDR3 protein: CASSLGEETQYF
V gene: TRBV7-9

CDR3 protein: CASSQEPWTVYNEQFF
V gene: TRBV4-3

CDR3 protein: CASSRQAGGHNEQFF
V gene: TRBV4-3

CDR3 protein: CASSGRASGPFF
V gene: TRBV10-1

CDR3 protein: CASSRGDRGGNSPLHF
V gene: TRBV27

CDR3 protein: CASSQDRGTGPSGNTIYF
V gene: TRBV4-1

CDR3 protein: CASSLGPGQGNSPLHF
V gene: TRBV6-5

CDR3 protein: CASSATGNTEAFF
V gene: TRBV28

CDR3 protein: CASSLAIDRRSSRELFF
V gene: TRBV5-6

CDR3 protein: CASSLGRGSNEKLFF
V gene: TRBV7-9

CDR3 protein: CASNPFGEGDYNEQFF
V gene: TRBV5-1

CDR3 protein: CASSPSTSGSSYEQYF
V gene: TRBV5-4

CDR3 protein: CASSPGGPNPSGANVLTF
V gene: TRBV18

CDR3 protein: CASSLAGREGTQYF
V gene: TRBV5-1

CDR3 protein: CASSLDGRNSPLHF
V gene: TRBV11-2

CDR3 protein: CASSYPGRGRPGANVLTF
V gene: TRBV6-2/TRBV6-3

CDR3 protein: CAISASTSGNADTQYF
V gene: TRBV10-3

CDR3 protein: CASSYSIGDFYGYTF
V gene: TRBV6-5

CDR3 protein: CASSIYRDKGYGYTF
V gene: TRBV19

CDR3 protein: CASSQLLAGVGEF
V gene: TRBV12-3/TRBV12-4

CDR3 protein: CASSWGGDSYEQYF
V gene: TRBV5-5

CDR3 protein: CARRFRTKPGAYEQYF
V gene: TRBV21-1

CDR3 protein: CASSDKSNGGSNSPLHF
V gene: TRBV13

CDR3 protein: CASSPQGQVHSYEQYF
V gene: TRBV19

CDR3 protein: CASSWTGADTQYF
V gene: TRBV7-9

CDR3 protein: CASSPMISSSTDTQYF
V gene: TRBV18

CDR3 protein: CASSLEPGGPYEQYF
V gene: TRBV5-8

CDR3 protein: CASSVAGTGNYGYTF
V gene: TRBV9

CDR3 protein: CASRPPRGANQPQHF
V gene: TRBV28

CDR3 protein: CASSVATGGFSEQYF
V gene: TRBV9

CDR3 protein: CASSSPLDRAEAFF
V gene: TRBV28

CDR3 protein: CASSLEVRGSSYNEQFF
V gene: TRBV7-8

CDR3 protein: CASSSQRYNEQFF
V gene: TRBV11-2

CDR3 protein: CASSLGRYDTEAFF
V gene: TRBV7-6

CDR3 protein: CASSLTGGPYEQYF
V gene: TRBV6-2/TRBV6-3

CDR3 protein: CASSFSAPTDTQYF
V gene: TRBV27

CDR3 protein: CASSPDRSYSNQPQHF
V gene: TRBV7-8

CDR3 protein: CASSGAGQGSGYTF
V gene: TRBV6-2/TRBV6-3

CDR3 protein: CASSEWGVEVETQYF
V gene: TRBV2

CDR3 protein: CASRTSATGELFF
V gene: TRBV25-1

CDR3 protein: CASSIAGNQYEQYF
V gene: TRBV11-2

CDR3 protein: CASSPTSSGNTIYF
V gene: TRBV7-9

CDR3 protein: CASRGQGSVGTQYF
V gene: TRBV5-5

CDR3 protein: CASRRSGLSSYEQYF
V gene: TRBV14